This T cell receptor (beta chain) emerged from a study of metastatic and nonmetastatic thyroid tumors. Study overall: The authors compared repertoires across blood and tumor or nodule tissue from malignant and benign thyroid patients.

TCRdb reanalyzed the PCR reads with MiXCR. The sample yields roughly 59,000 clones, 15% to 20% seen once. There were no patients who had received any treatment before thyroid surgery. The trim removed 0 bases at V and 3 bases at J, leaving 8 bases unmatched. Germline V CDR1 and CDR2: SNHLY, FYNNEI. The CDR3 consists of 17 residues. The V gene is TRBV2, the J gene TRBJ1-5; TRBD1 aligns across 7 bases. Sequenced: blood. The source is a male donor with papillary thyroid cancer or a benign thyroid nodule (not recorded which). Some clones in this sample may be carry-over from other donors' samples. The DNA for the CDR3 is TGTGCCAGCAGTGAAGCGACAGGGCGGGGGGCCAATCAGCCCCAGCATTTT. It is translated as CASSEATGRGANQPQHF.